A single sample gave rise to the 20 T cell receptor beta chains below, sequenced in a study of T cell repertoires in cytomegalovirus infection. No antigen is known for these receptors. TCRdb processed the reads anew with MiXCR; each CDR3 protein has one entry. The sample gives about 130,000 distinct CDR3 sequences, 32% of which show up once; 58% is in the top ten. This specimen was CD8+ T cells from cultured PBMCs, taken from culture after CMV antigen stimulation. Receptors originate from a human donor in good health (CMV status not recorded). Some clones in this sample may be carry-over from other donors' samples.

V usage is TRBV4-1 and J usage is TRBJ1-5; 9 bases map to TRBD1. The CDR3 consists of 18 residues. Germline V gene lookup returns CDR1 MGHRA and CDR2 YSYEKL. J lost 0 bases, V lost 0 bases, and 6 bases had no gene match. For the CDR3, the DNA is TGCGCCAGCAGCCAAGATACTGGACAGGGGTATAGCAATCAGCCCCAGCATTTT. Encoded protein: CASSQDTGQGYSNQPQHF.

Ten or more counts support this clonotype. CDR3 loop: CASSLAGAGNQPQHF. The CDR3 coding sequence is TGTGCCAGCAGCTTAGCAGGGGCGGGCAATCAGCCCCAGCATTTT. The J gene is TRBJ1-5, the V gene TRBV7-9, with D perhaps matching TRBD1 (5 bases). Trimming took off 0 bases at V and 2 bases at J, with 8 bases between the two ends. This CDR3 has 15 amino acids. Germline loops: CDR1 SEHNR, CDR2 FQNEAQ (reference sequence).

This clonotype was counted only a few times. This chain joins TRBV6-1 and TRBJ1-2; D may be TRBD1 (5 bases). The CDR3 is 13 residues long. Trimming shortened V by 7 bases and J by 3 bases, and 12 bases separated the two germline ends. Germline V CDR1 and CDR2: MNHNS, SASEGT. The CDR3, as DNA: TGTGCCAGCACTAGTGGGGACTACTATGGCTACACCTTC. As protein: CASTSGDYYGYTF.

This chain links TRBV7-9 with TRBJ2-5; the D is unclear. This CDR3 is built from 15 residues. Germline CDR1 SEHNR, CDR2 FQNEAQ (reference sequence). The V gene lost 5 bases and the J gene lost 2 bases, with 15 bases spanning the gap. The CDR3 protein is CASSPREGKQETQYF. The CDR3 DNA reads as TGTGCCAGCAGCCCGAGAGAAGGGAAACAAGAGACCCAGTACTTC.

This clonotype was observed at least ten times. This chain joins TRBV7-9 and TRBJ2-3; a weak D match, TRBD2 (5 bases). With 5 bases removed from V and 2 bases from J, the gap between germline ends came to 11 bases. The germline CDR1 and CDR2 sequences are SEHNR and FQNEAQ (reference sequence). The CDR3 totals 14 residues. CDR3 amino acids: CASSRTSYTDTQYF. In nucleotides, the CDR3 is TGTGCCAGCAGCCGGACTTCATACACAGATACGCAGTATTTT.

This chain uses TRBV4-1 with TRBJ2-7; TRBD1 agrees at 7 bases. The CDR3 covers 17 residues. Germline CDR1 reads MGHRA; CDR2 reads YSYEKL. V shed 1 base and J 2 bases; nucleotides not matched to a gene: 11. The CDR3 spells CASSQVLRQGSAYEQYF. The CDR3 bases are TGCGCCAGCAGCCAAGTCCTTCGACAGGGATCAGCCTACGAGCAGTACTTC.

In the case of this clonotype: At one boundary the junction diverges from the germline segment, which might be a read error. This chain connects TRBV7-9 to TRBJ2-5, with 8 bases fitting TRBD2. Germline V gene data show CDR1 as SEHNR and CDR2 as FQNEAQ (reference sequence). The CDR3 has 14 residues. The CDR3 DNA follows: TGTGCCAGCAGCTTCGCGGGGGGCCAAAAGACCCAGTACTTC. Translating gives CASSFAGGQKTQYF. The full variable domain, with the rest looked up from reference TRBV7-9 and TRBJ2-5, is DTGVSQNPRHKITKRGQNVTFRCDPISEHNRLYWYRQTLGQGPEFLTYFQNEAQLEKSRLLSDRFSAERPKGSFSTLEIQRTEQGDSAMYLCASSFAGGQKTQYFGPGTRLLVL.

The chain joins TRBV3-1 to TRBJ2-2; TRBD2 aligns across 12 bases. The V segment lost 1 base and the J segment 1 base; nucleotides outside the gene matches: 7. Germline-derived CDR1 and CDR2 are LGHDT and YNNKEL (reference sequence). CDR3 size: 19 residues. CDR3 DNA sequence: TGTGCCAGCAGCCAAGGACTAGCGGGGGCTCAAGGGAACACCGGGGAGCTGTTTTTT. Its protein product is CASSQGLAGAQGNTGELFF.

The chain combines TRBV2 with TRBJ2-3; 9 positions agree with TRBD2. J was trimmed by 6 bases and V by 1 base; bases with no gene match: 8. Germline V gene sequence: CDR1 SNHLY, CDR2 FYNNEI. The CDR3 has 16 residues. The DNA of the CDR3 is TGTGCCAGCAGTGAAGGCGGGGGGGGATTCGTCGATACGCAGTATTTT. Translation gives CASSEGGGGFVDTQYF.

The CDR3, as DNA: TGTGCCAGTAGTAATCGGGACAGGGGTTTAGGAGATGGCTACACCTTC. It is translated as CASSNRDRGLGDGYTF. The V gene is TRBV19, the J gene TRBJ1-2; 10 nucleotides align to TRBD1. With V trimmed by 4 bases and J by 6 bases, 11 bases remained unmatched. CDR3 length: 16 amino acids. CDR1 is LNHDA, CDR2 SQIVND, per germline (reference sequence).

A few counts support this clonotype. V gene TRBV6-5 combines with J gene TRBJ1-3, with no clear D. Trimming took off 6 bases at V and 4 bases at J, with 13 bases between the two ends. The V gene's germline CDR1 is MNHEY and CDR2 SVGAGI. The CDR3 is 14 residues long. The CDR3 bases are TGTGCCAGCAGACCCGGCGGAGGAGGAAACACCATATATTTT. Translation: CASRPGGGGNTIYF.

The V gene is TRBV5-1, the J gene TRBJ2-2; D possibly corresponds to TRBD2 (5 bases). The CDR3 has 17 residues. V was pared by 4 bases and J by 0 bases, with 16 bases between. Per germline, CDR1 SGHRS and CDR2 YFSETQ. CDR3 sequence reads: CASSTLGIVANTGELFF. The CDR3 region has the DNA TGCGCCAGCAGCACCCTCGGGATCGTCGCGAACACCGGGGAGCTGTTTTTT.

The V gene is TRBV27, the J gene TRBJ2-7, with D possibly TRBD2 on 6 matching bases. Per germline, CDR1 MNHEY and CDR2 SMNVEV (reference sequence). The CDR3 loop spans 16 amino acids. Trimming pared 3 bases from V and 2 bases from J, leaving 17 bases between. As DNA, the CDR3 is TGTGCCAGCAGTTTCGGGGGAGGTCCTGGAACCTACGAGCAGTACTTC. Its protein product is CASSFGGGPGTYEQYF.

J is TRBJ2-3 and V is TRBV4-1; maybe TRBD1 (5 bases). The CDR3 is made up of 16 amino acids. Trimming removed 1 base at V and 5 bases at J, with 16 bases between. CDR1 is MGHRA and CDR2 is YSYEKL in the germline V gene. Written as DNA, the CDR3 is TGCGCCAGCAGCCAAGGGGGCGGCGGCGTGGGAGATACGCAGTATTTT. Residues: CASSQGGGGVGDTQYF.

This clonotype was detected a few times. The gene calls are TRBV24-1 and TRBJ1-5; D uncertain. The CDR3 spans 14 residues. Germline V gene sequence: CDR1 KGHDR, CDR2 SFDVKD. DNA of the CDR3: TGTGCGCTGTACCAGATTAGACGCAATCAGCCCCAGCATTTT. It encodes CALYQIRRNQPQHF.

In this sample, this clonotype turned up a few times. In DNA form, the CDR3 reads TGTGCCAGCCTTGAGGCTGCCAGGGGTGAGCAGTACTTC. Protein product: CASLEAARGEQYF. This sequence joins TRBV6-6 and TRBJ2-7; D possibly corresponds to TRBD1 (6 bases). This CDR3 is 13 amino acids long. V was pared by 8 bases and J by 7 bases, with 18 bases between. Germline loops: CDR1 MNHNY, CDR2 SVGAGI (reference sequence).

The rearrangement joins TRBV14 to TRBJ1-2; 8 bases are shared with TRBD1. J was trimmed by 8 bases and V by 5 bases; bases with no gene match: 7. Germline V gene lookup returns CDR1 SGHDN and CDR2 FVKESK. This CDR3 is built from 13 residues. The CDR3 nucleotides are TGTGCCAGCAGCGCGGACAGGGTCTACGGCTACACCTTC. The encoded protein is CASSADRVYGYTF.

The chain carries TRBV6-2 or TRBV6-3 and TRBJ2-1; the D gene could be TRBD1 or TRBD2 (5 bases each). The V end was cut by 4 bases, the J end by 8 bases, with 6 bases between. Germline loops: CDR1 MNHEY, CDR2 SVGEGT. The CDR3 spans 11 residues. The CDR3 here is CASSWGYEQFF. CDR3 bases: TGTGCCAGCAGTTGGGGGTATGAGCAGTTCTTC.

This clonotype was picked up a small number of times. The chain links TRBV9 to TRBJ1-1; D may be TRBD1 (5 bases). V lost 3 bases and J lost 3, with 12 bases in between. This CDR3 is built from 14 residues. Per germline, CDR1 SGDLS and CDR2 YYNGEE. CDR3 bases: TGTGCCAGCAGCGCGGGACGGATTGACACTGAAGCTTTCTTT. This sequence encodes CASSAGRIDTEAFF.

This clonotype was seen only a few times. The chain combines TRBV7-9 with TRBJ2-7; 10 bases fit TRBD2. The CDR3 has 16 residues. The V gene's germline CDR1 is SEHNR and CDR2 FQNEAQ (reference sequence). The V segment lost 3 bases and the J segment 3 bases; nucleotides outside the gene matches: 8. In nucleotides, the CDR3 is TGTGCCAGCAGCTTCCTAGCGGGGGTGACATTCTACGAGCAGTACTTC. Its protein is CASSFLAGVTFYEQYF.